This T cell receptor (beta chain) was captured by sequencing in a study of early T cells in non-severe SARS-CoV-2 infection. Study overall: It was bulk RNA from unsorted whole blood that was sequenced, and the chains were unpaired.

After removal of 8 bases from V and 6 bases from J, the junction contained 5 bases not matched to a gene. CDR1 is MDHEN and CDR2 is SYDVKM in the germline V gene. This CDR3 has 13 amino acids. From the 5' RACE reads, TCRdb called clonotypes with MiXCR, one entry per CDR3 protein. Of 70,000 or so distinct CDR3 sequences in the sample, about 12% were seen once. This chain joins TRBV28 and TRBJ2-1; 9 bases align to TRBD2. Input material: whole blood. This clonotype was obtained from an adult who was a healthcare worker with PCR-confirmed SARS-CoV-2 infection or an uninfected control (not recorded which). The CDR3 reads CASGLASTNEQFF. The CDR3 DNA follows: TGTGCCAGCGGACTAGCGTCGACCAATGAGCAGTTCTTC.